A single sample is the source of the 24 T cell receptor beta chains below, sequenced in a study of blood T cell repertoires in COVID-19. TCRdb's table, derived via immunoSEQ multiplex PCR, lists solely in-frame clones and lacks some. The data contain a few hundred thousand clones, around 89% of them singletons. The specimen sequenced was peripheral blood. The source of these receptors is a woman in her sixties or seventies with COVID-19, enrolled during active disease.

This clone was detected only a few times. The rearrangement uses TRBV10-3 and TRBJ2-2, with TRBD2 identical over 9 bases. Germline CDR1 reads ENHRY; CDR2 reads SYGVKD. J gave up 1 base and V 10 bases, and 4 bases lay outside the gene matches. The CDR3 loop spans 14 amino acids. DNA of the CDR3: TGTGCCACCATGACTAGCGGGAACACCGGGGAGCTGTTTTTT. Translation gives CATMTSGNTGELFF.

The DNA of the CDR3 is TGTGCCAGTAGTATAGACGGTTCATTCTCTGGAAACACCATATATTTT. This sequence encodes CASSIDGSFSGNTIYF. The chain joins TRBV19 to TRBJ1-3; no definite D call. CDR3 length equals 16 residues. CDR1 and CDR2 (germline): LNHDA, SQIVND (reference sequence). Trimming shortened V by 0 bases and J by 0 bases, and 9 bases separated the two germline ends.

The chain joins TRBV12-5 to TRBJ1-2, with D perhaps TRBD1 (6 bases). V was trimmed by 7 bases and J by 3 bases, leaving 18 bases between them. Germline values: CDR1 LGHNT, CDR2 FRNRAP. The length of the CDR3 is 15 residues. CDR3 nucleotides: TGTGCTAGTGCCGGGCTGGGGGCTGGGGACTATGGCTACACCTTC. Protein product: CASAGLGAGDYGYTF.

V usage is TRBV15 and J usage is TRBJ2-7; 8 bases agree with TRBD1. Germline V gives CDR1 LNHNV, CDR2 YYDKDF (reference sequence). V gave up 1 base and J gave up 5 bases; unmatched junction bases: 10. The CDR3 sequence is 16 residues long. The CDR3, as DNA: TGTGCCACCAGCAGAGGGATTCAGGGGGCGACGGACGAGCAGTACTTC. This codes for CATSRGIQGATDEQYF.

This chain connects TRBV7-2 to TRBJ1-5; the D is unclear. Trimming shortened V by 0 bases and J by 5 bases, and 5 bases separated the two germline ends. The CDR3 runs 13 residues. The V gene's germline CDR1 is SGHTA and CDR2 FQGNSA. CDR3 nucleotides: TGTGCCAGCAGCTTAGCCCTATATCAGCCCCAGCATTTT. Its translation is CASSLALYQPQHF. Full variable domain (outside the CDR3, taken from reference TRBV7-2 and TRBJ1-5): GAGVSQSPSNKVTEKGKDVELRCDPISGHTALYWYRQSLGQGLEFLIYFQGNSAPDKSGLPSDRFSAERTGGSVSTLTIQRTQQEDSAVYLCASSLALYQPQHFGDGTRLSIL.

The chain is built from TRBV7-9 and TRBJ1-5; D is ambiguous. The germline gives CDR1 SEHNR, CDR2 FQNEAQ (reference sequence). The V end lost 5 bases, the J end lost 0 bases, and 5 bases lay between the germline ends. CDR3 length: 13 amino acids. CDR3 protein: CASSQNSNQPQHF. The CDR3 DNA reads TGTGCCAGCAGCCAAAATAGCAATCAGCCCCAGCATTTT. Supplemented by reference TRBV7-9 and TRBJ1-5, the full variable domain reads DTGVSQNPRHKITKRGQNVTFRCDPISEHNRLYWYRQTLGQGPEFLTYFQNEAQLEKSRLLSDRFSAERPKGSFSTLEIQRTEQGDSAMYLCASSQNSNQPQHFGDGTRLSIL.

The V gene is TRBV3-1 (or the pseudogene TRBV3-2), the J gene TRBJ1-5, with D possibly being TRBD1 (6 bases). Trimming cost V 1 base and J 2 bases, with 9 bases left between them. The CDR3 runs to 15 residues. From germline, CDR1 is LGHDT and CDR2 YNNKEL (reference sequence). The CDR3 DNA is TGTGCCAGCAGCCAAGGGCCAGGGGGCAATCAGCCCCAGCATTTT. Translation: CASSQGPGGNQPQHF.

The chain is built from TRBV9 and TRBJ1-6, with a weak D call TRBD1 (6 bases). The germline CDR1 and CDR2 sequences are SGDLS and YYNGEE. The CDR3 has 15 residues. V gave up 0 bases and J gave up 9 bases, with 13 bases separating them. The CDR3 DNA sequence: TGTGCCAGCAGCGTAGCGCCAGGGGTCGGTTCACCCCTCCACTTT. Encoded protein: CASSVAPGVGSPLHF. The variable domain in full, with the rest retrieved from reference TRBV9 and TRBJ1-6, is DSGVTQTPKHLITATGQRVTLRCSPRSGDLSVYWYQQSLDQGLQFLIQYYNGEERAKGNILERFSAQQFPDLHSELNLSSLELGDSALYFCASSVAPGVGSPLHFGNGTRLTVT.

V usage is TRBV7-6 and J usage is TRBJ1-1; TRBD1 matches 8 bases. The CDR3 length is 15 residues. Germline lookup yields CDR1 SGHVS and CDR2 FNYEAQ. The trim removed 5 bases at V and 0 bases at J, leaving 5 bases unmatched. The CDR3 bases are TGTGCCAGCAGCAACAGGACAGGGCTGAACACTGAAGCTTTCTTT. Residues: CASSNRTGLNTEAFF.

This CDR3 is CASSQTRTGDYEQYF. CDR3 DNA sequence: TGTGCCAGCAGCCAAACCCGAACAGGGGACTACGAGCAGTACTTC. J is TRBJ2-7 and V is TRBV4-2; 7 bases align to TRBD1. Germline V lookup: CDR1 LGHNA, CDR2 YNFKEQ. This CDR3 contains 15 residues. Trimming took 2 bases from V and 3 from J; bases not matched to a gene: 7.

This chain's CDR3 is CASSPVTAPNQPQHF. The DNA for the CDR3 is TGTGCCAGTAGCCCCGTGACAGCTCCAAATCAGCCCCAGCATTTT. The chain recombines TRBV19 with TRBJ1-5, with D possibly TRBD1 on 5 matching bases. Germline V gene data show CDR1 as LNHDA and CDR2 as SQIVND (reference sequence). There are 15 residues in the CDR3. Trimming pared 6 bases from V and 4 bases from J, leaving 16 bases between.

The V gene is TRBV7-9, the J gene TRBJ1-5; 11 bases are a match to TRBD1. CDR1 and CDR2 (germline): SEHNR, FQNEAQ (reference sequence). The CDR3 has 17 amino acids. V was clipped by 2 bases and J by 5 bases; unmatched bases: 8. The CDR3 is CASSLSDRGRRYQPQHF. CDR3 DNA sequence: TGTGCCAGCAGCTTATCGGACAGGGGGCGCCGGTATCAGCCCCAGCATTTT. Drawing the rest from reference TRBV7-9 and TRBJ1-5, the complete variable domain is DTGVSQNPRHKITKRGQNVTFRCDPISEHNRLYWYRQTLGQGPEFLTYFQNEAQLEKSRLLSDRFSAERPKGSFSTLEIQRTEQGDSAMYLCASSLSDRGRRYQPQHFGDGTRLSIL.

A note on this clone: The same CDR3 can be traced to other DNA sequences in this sample. J is TRBJ2-7 and V is TRBV5-1, with 7 bases matching TRBD1. Germline V gene sequence: CDR1 SGHRS, CDR2 YFSETQ. The ends lost 0 bases at V and 2 bases at J; junction bases unmatched: 2. The CDR3 has 14 amino acids. The CDR3 loop reads CASSLGQGPYEQYF. In DNA form, the CDR3 reads TGCGCCAGCAGCTTGGGACAGGGACCCTACGAGCAGTACTTC.

The V and J genes are TRBV5-6 and TRBJ1-5; D is undetermined. This CDR3 is 13 amino acids long. Germline CDR1 reads SGHDT; CDR2 reads YYEEEE. V was cut by 1 base and J by 4 bases, with 6 bases left in between. The CDR3 here is CASSLFGNQPQHF. The DNA of the CDR3 is TGTGCCAGCAGCTTGTTCGGGAATCAGCCCCAGCATTTT.

This sequence joins TRBV7-6 and TRBJ1-4, with 7 bases that match TRBD1. The CDR3 is made up of 16 amino acids. The germline V gene encodes CDR1 SGHVS and CDR2 FNYEAQ. V trimming: 3 bases; J trimming: 5 bases; junction bases outside the gene matches: 9. In DNA, the CDR3 is TGTGCCAGCAGCTTGGGTCGGGCAGGGGGGAATGAAAAACTGTTTTTT. It translates to CASSLGRAGGNEKLFF.

This chain joins TRBV11-2 and TRBJ1-2; D call uncertain. The CDR3 length is 14 residues. CDR1 SGHAT and CDR2 FQNNGV come from the germline V gene. V lost 5 bases and J lost 8, with 18 bases in between. The CDR3 DNA is TGTGCCAGCAGCCCAGGAGGACCCCTCGGGGGCTACACCTTC. Residues: CASSPGGPLGGYTF.

The chain is built from TRBV2 and TRBJ1-2; D is uncertain. The germline V and J ends were trimmed by 4 bases and 4 bases, with 10 bases remaining between them. The V gene's germline CDR1 is SNHLY and CDR2 FYNNEI. CDR3 size: 13 residues. The CDR3 spells CASSAEGGYGYTF. The DNA for the CDR3 is TGTGCCAGCAGTGCCGAGGGCGGCTATGGCTACACCTTC.

The chain has TRBV6-2 or TRBV6-3 and TRBJ1-3; D remains unclear. Germline V gene data show CDR1 as MNHEY and CDR2 as SVGEGT. CDR3 size: 16 residues. V was cut by 0 bases and J by 0 bases, with 9 bases left in between. CDR3 amino acids: CASSYSSRVSGNTIYF. Here the CDR3 DNA reads TGTGCCAGCAGTTACTCCAGCCGGGTCTCTGGAAACACCATATATTTT.

This rearrangement joins TRBV19 to TRBJ2-6; perhaps TRBD1 as D (6 bases). The CDR3 is 17 residues long. Looked up from germline, CDR1 is LNHDA and CDR2 is SQIVND (reference sequence). Trimming shortened V by 5 bases and J by 0 bases, and 14 bases separated the two germline ends. The CDR3 region is CASSRTQGGSGANVLTF. CDR3 bases: TGTGCCAGTAGTCGAACCCAAGGGGGCTCTGGGGCCAACGTCCTGACTTTC. The full variable domain, its missing parts supplied by reference TRBV19 and TRBJ2-6, is DGGITQSPKYLFRKEGQNVTLSCEQNLNHDAMYWYRQDPGQGLRLIYYSQIVNDFQKGDIAEGYSVSREKKESFPLTVTSAQKNPTAFYLCASSRTQGGSGANVLTFGAGSRLTVL.

V usage is TRBV18 and J usage is TRBJ2-3; no reliable D call. With 0 bases removed from V and 4 bases from J, the gap between germline ends came to 11 bases. Germline lookup yields CDR1 KGHSH and CDR2 LQKENI. The CDR3 length is 15 residues. CDR3 in DNA: TGTGCCAGCTCACCACCGTCGTTAGCCCCAGATACGCAGTATTTT. The encoded protein is CASSPPSLAPDTQYF.

The gene calls are TRBV3-1 (or the pseudogene TRBV3-2) and TRBJ2-3; maybe TRBD1 (6 bases). The V end lost 1 base, the J end lost 4 bases, and 15 bases lay between the germline ends. Germline V gene sequence: CDR1 LGHDT, CDR2 YNNKEL (reference sequence). The CDR3 totals 16 residues. DNA for the CDR3: TGTGCCAGCAGCCAAGGGCGGGCGTGGGGGCCAGATACGCAGTATTTT. Protein: CASSQGRAWGPDTQYF.

The V gene is TRBV9, the J gene TRBJ2-2, with D possibly being TRBD2 (7 bases). CDR1 is SGDLS and CDR2 is YYNGEE in the germline V gene. Trimming stripped 0 bases from V and 4 bases from J, with 10 bases between. The CDR3 is made up of 15 amino acids. CDR3 residues: CASSVAGGSTGELFF. The CDR3 region has the DNA TGTGCCAGCAGCGTAGCGGGGGGCAGCACCGGGGAGCTGTTTTTT.

The rearrangement joins TRBV7-9 to TRBJ1-1; possibly TRBD1 for D (6 bases). Trimming stripped 4 bases from V and 10 bases from J, with 16 bases between. The CDR3 has 13 residues. Germline lookup yields CDR1 SEHNR and CDR2 FQNEAQ (reference sequence). In DNA, the CDR3 is TGTGCCAGCAGCTATGCGGGGGCCGCGCGAGCTTTCTTT. It codes for CASSYAGAARAFF.

J is TRBJ2-3 and V is TRBV9, with unresolved D. The V gene's germline CDR1 is SGDLS and CDR2 YYNGEE. CDR3 length equals 14 residues. The V gene lost 0 bases and the J gene lost 4 bases, with 9 bases spanning the gap. The CDR3 region is CASSVDGRPDTQYF. CDR3 bases: TGTGCCAGCAGCGTAGATGGCCGCCCAGATACGCAGTATTTT.